This T cell receptor beta chain was sequenced in a study of blood T cells in healthy people across ages. Points from the study as a whole: There were more naive CD4+ cells and higher diversity in long-lived donors than in aged donors.

Primers used in a second PCR of roughly 6 to 12 cycles were a sample-barcoded 5' primer and a J-beta primer mix. With 12 random nucleotides, a template-switch adaptor tagged each individual cDNA molecule. CDR3-containing paired-end reads numbered at least 2.5 million in each sample. TCRdb ran MiXCR on the 5' RACE reads and lists one entry per CDR3 protein. This table has 660,000 or so distinct CDR3 sequences, 58% appearing once. Germline-derived CDR1 and CDR2 are LGHNA and YNFKEQ. This CDR3 has 13 amino acids. Trimming shortened V by 4 bases and J by 8 bases, and 9 bases separated the two germline ends. This clonotype was found a few times. The antigen remains unidentified.

The sequence was collected from a man in his 60s in good health. The sample was blood. The chain uses TRBV4-2 and TRBJ1-6; D is unresolved. DNA for the CDR3: TGTGCCAGCAGCCCTGGCCCTCATTCACCCCTCCACTTT. Its translation: CASSPGPHSPLHF.